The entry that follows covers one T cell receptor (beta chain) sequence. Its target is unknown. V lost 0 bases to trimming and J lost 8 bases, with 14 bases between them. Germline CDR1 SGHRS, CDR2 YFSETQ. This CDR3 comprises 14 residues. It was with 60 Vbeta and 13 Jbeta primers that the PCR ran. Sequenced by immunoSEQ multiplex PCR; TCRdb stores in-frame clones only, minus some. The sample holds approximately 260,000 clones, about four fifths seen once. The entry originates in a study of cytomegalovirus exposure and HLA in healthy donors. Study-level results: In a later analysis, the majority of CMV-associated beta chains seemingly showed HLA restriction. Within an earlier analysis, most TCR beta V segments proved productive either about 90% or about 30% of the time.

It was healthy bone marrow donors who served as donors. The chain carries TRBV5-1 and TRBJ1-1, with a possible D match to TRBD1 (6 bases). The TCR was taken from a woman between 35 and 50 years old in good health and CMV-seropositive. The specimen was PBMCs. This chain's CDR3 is CASSLGAGDGEAFF. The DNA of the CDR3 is TGCGCCAGCAGCTTGGGGGCAGGGGACGGCGAAGCTTTCTTT.